This TCR beta chain was found in a study of shared clonotypes between healthy human individuals. As for the study in general: For every donor, three CD4 naive, three CD4 memory, two CD8 naive and one CD8 memory plates were used. Findings and limits, study-wide: Clonotype sharing among donors likely depends on sequencing depth.

As regards this clone: The antigen is undetermined.

Profiled with immunoSEQ multiplex PCR; TCRdb holds only in-frame clones, not every one. The sample consists of over a million clones, approximately 78% of them appearing once. The sequenced sample was memory CD4+ T cells from PBMCs. Subset indicated: CD45RA-negative fraction. The origin of this receptor is a man aged 18-30 years in good health. Some clones in this sample may be carry-over from other donors' samples.

The CDR3 nucleotides read TGCGCCAGCAGCCTCTTCGAGGCCAGCGAGCAGTACTTC. It is translated as CASSLFEASEQYF. This chain joins TRBV4-3 and TRBJ2-7; D not resolved. Germline-derived CDR1 and CDR2 are LGHNA and YSLEER. The CDR3 is 13 amino acids. The V end lost 4 bases, the J end lost 6 bases, and 13 bases lay between the germline ends.